This T cell receptor (beta chain) was sequenced during a study of T cell repertoires in cytomegalovirus infection (dated by TCRdb to between 2018 and 2021). Notes on the research overall: The peptide stimulations were aimed at well-studied HLA-B-restricted epitopes as well as recently identified HLA-C-restricted CMV epitopes, whose presentation resists viral immunomodulation. Donor HLA type was relevant to the analysis, because carriage of CMV infection together with the matching HLA type was indicated by public TCR beta signatures. Study-level results and caveats: The ex vivo response was dominated by HLA-C-restricted CMV-specific TCR beta clonotypes, and the single most frequent clonotype in two of eight donors was supplied by these HLA-C-restricted clonotypes. Carriers of CMV infection plus the relevant HLA type were discriminated by the cumulative frequency of public TCR beta family members in the study cohort and in an independent 352-donor cohort.

The germline V gene gives CDR1 as SGHTA and CDR2 as FQGNSA. The CDR3 runs 15 residues from the cysteine to the phenylalanine. Only CDR3 DNA remains: 45 bases, in frame from the first base. V loses 2 bases, J loses 4 bases, and the germline ends lie 14 bases apart. For sequencing, an Illumina HiSeq 1500 was employed. The public reads were reprocessed in TCRdb via fastp at Q25 and MiXCR, keeping in-frame beta chains. A single entry per CDR3 protein holds the most common genes and DNA from its merged rows. This sample has roughly 990,000 distinct CDR3 sequences in its table, and 30% to 40% of those were observed once. The top ten clonotypes cover roughly 12% of the sample. This clonotype was seen ten or more times. The antigen it binds to is not known. No much larger clonotype is one base removed from it; base qualities were not supplied. Explained via the paper, the treatment or condition label denotes: in vitro stimulation with specific CMV peptide epitopes to enrich CMV-specific T cells.

Sample: cultured CD8+ T cells from PBMCs, taken from culture after CMV antigen stimulation. The sequence is built from TRBV7-2 and TRBJ2-5; matching of 6 bases hints at TRBD1 as the D gene. The source of this sequence is a human donor in good health (CMV status not recorded). Some clones in this sample may be carry-over from other donors' samples. The CDR3 region: CASSLLWGLRETQYF. The DNA is TGTGCCAGCAGCTTATTGTGGGGGCTAAGAGAGACCCAGTACTTC. When the CDR3 is completed using the reference TRBV7-2 and TRBJ2-5 genes on either side, the full variable domain is GAGVSQSPSNKVTEKGKDVELRCDPISGHTALYWYRQSLGQGLEFLIYFQGNSAPDKSGLPSDRFSAERTGGSVSTLTIQRTQQEDSAVYLCASSLLWGLRETQYFGPGTRLLVL.